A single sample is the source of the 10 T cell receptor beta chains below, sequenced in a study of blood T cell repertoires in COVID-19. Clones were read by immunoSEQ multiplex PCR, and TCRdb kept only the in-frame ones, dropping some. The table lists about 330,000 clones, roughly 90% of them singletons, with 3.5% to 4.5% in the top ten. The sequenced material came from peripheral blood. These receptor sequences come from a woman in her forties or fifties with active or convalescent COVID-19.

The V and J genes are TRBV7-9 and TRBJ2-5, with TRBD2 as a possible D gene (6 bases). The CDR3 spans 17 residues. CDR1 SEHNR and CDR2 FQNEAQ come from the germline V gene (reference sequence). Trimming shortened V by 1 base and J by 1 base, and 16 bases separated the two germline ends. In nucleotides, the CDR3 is TGTGCCAGCAGCTTAGAGGGGAGTTGGCGGGGCCAAGAGACCCAGTACTTC. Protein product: CASSLEGSWRGQETQYF.

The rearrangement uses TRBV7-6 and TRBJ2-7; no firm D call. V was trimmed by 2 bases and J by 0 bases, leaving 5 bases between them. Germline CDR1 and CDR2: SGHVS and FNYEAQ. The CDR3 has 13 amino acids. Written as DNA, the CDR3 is TGTGCCAGCAGCTTACCCCGCTCCTACGAGCAGTACTTC. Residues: CASSLPRSYEQYF.

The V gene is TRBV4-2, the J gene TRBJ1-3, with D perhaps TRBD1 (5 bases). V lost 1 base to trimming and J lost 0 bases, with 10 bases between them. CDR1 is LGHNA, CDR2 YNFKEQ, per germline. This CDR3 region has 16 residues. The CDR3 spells CASSQGTGSSGNTIYF. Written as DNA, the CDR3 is TGTGCCAGCAGCCAAGGAACAGGATCCTCTGGAAACACCATATATTTT.

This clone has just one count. CDR3 bases: TGCGCCAGCAGCCCCGGGACTACCCGTTGGGCGAACACTGAAGCTTTCTTT. Its protein is CASSPGTTRWANTEAFF. The chain combines TRBV5-1 with TRBJ1-1; D possibly corresponds to TRBD1 (5 bases). The CDR3 length is 17 residues. The germline CDR1 and CDR2 sequences are SGHRS and YFSETQ. Trimming removed 4 bases at V and 1 base at J, with 20 bases between.

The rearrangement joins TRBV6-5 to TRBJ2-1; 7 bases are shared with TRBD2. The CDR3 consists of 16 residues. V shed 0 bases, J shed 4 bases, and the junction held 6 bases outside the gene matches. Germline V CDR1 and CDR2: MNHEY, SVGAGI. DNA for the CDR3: TGTGCCAGCAGTTACTCGCGGGGGATCCTTTACAATGAGCAGTTCTTC. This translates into CASSYSRGILYNEQFF.

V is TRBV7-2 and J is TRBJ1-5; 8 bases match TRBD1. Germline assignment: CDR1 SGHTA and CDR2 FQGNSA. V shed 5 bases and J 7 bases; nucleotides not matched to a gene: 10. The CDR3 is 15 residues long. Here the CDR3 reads CASSPIQGAGQPQHF. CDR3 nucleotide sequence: TGTGCCAGCAGCCCGATCCAGGGGGCCGGGCAGCCCCAGCATTTT.

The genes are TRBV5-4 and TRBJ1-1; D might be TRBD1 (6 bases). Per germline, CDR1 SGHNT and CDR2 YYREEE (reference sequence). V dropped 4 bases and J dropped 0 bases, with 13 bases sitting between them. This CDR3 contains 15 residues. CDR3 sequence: CASSAGDTMNTEAFF. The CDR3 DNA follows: TGTGCCAGCAGCGCTGGGGACACCATGAACACTGAAGCTTTCTTT. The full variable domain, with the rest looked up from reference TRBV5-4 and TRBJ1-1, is ETGVTQSPTHLIKTRGQQVTLRCSSQSGHNTVSWYQQALGQGPQFIFQYYREEENGRGNFPPRFSGLQFPNYSSELNVNALELDDSALYLCASSAGDTMNTEAFFGQGTRLTVV.

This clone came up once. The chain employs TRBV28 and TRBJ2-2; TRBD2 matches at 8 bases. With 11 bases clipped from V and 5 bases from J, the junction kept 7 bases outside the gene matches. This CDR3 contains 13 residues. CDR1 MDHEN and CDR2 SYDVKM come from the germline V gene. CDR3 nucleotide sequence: TGTGCCTGCTTAGCGGGGCCTACCGGGGAGCTGTTTTTT. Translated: CACLAGPTGELFF.

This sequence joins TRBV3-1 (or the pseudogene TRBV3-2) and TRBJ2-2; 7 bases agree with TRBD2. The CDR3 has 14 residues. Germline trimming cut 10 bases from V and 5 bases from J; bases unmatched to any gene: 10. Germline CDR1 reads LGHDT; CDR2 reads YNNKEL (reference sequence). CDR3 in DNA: TGTGCCACCACACCCTTGGGAGGGACCGGGGAGCTGTTTTTT. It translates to CATTPLGGTGELFF.

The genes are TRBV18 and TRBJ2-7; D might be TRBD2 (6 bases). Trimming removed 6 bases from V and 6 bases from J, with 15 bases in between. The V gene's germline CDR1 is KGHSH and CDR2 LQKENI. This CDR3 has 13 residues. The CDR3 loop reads CASSRPGEGEQYF. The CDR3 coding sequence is TGTGCCAGCTCCCGGCCGGGGGAAGGCGAGCAGTACTTC.